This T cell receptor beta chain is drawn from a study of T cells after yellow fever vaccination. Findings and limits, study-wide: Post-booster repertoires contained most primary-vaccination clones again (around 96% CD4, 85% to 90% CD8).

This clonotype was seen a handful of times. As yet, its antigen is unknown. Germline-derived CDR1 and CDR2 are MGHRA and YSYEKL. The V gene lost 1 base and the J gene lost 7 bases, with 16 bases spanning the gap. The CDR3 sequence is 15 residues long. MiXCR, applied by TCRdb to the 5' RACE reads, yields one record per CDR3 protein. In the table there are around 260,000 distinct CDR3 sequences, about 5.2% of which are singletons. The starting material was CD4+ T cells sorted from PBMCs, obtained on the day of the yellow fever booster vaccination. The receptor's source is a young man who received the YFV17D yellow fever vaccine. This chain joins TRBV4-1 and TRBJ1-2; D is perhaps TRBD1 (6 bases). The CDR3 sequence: CASSQALNGGGGYTF. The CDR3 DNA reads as TGCGCCAGCAGCCAAGCGTTGAACGGAGGGGGTGGCTACACCTTC.